This is a list of T cell receptor beta chains from one sample in a study of OX40 agonist ivuxolimab in advanced cancers. The assay was immunoSEQ multiplex PCR, and TCRdb's table has in-frame clones only and misses some. The data contain 68,000 or so clones, 65% to 85% of them seen just once; the ten biggest clones take up roughly 10%. Here the sequenced sample was CD4+ or CD8+ T cells sorted from blood, taken in a trial of the OX40 agonist ivuxolimab. Source of these receptors: an adult with an advanced solid tumor such as melanoma, head and neck, liver or kidney cancer. Both conserved end residues are part of each CDR3.

v_call cdr3_aa
TRBV19 CASTGFFMNTEAFF
TRBV13 CASSPPLGADTEAFF
TRBV11-2 CASNLGGNEKLFF
TRBV5-4 CASSLGQDEGYNSPLHF
TRBV5-6 CASGGLGKERDTQYF
TRBV30 CAWSNELPRWYGYTF
TRBV19 CASSTWTQDTQYF
TRBV7-3 CASSSGTGTNYGYTF
TRBV18 CASSSSSNQPQHF
TRBV2 CASSEARVSYEQYF
TRBV19 CASPKGGQNEQFF
TRBV7-2 CASSLSGKDTDTQYF
TRBV19 CASSMQVNYGYTF
TRBV28 CASSPYSGQGKGQPQHF
TRBV5-6 CASSLGVGGSYGYTF
TRBV7-7 CASSPGLAGLTDTQYF
TRBV9 CASSVAAGPNYGYTF
TRBV2 CASRLLAGTYEQYF
TRBV6-1 CASTISGDIEAFF
TRBV5-5 CASSLFLWGSATNEKLFF
TRBV5-1 CASSTGQMQQETQYF
TRBV6-5 CASSFRGPTEAFF
TRBV9 CASSAREDF
TRBV28 CASSYPDRGLARLQYEQYF
TRBV5-1 CASSVVQVTEAFF
TRBV2 CASFRDGGDEKLFF